The 7 T cell receptor beta chains in this list originate from one sample, sequenced in a study of T cell changes during pregnancy in multiple sclerosis. Assay: immunoSEQ multiplex PCR; the TCRdb copy retains only in-frame clones and omits some. The repertoire holds tens of thousands of clones, with approximately 92% as singletons. The specimen was CD8+ T cells from peripheral blood mononuclear cells, collected in the third trimester of pregnancy. The receptors were gathered from a female donor with multiple sclerosis, enrolled in a pregnancy study.

CDR3 region: CASSLSAGLNQPQHF. CDR3 nucleotide sequence: TGTGCCAGCAGCTTGAGCGCGGGATTAAATCAGCCCCAGCATTTT. The J gene is TRBJ1-5, the V gene TRBV5-5, with unresolved D. The V gene lost 1 base and the J gene lost 4 bases, with 12 bases spanning the gap. Germline-derived CDR1 and CDR2 are SGHKS and YYEKEE (reference sequence). There are 15 residues in the CDR3.

This clone has just one count. The genes are TRBV11-2 and TRBJ2-1; D is ambiguous. Trimming cost V 3 bases and J 0 bases, with 9 bases left between them. The CDR3 contains 15 residues. Per germline, CDR1 SGHAT and CDR2 FQNNGV. In nucleotides, the CDR3 is TGTGCCAGCAGCTTTAGCAGTAGCTCCTACAATGAGCAGTTCTTC. This gives the protein CASSFSSSSYNEQFF.

This rearrangement joins TRBV4-3 to TRBJ2-7; D may be TRBD2 (6 bases). Germline CDR1 reads LGHNA; CDR2 reads YSLEER. Trimming removed 1 base from V and 2 bases from J, with 15 bases in between. This CDR3 has 16 amino acids. As DNA, the CDR3 is TGCGCCAGCAGCCAAGTAGCTAGCGCCGGAACCTACGAGCAGTACTTC. Protein sequence: CASSQVASAGTYEQYF.

This clone was found once. The chain links TRBV28 to TRBJ2-7; D unclear. The CDR3 loop spans 15 amino acids. Trimming pared 5 bases from V and 4 bases from J, leaving 18 bases between. Germline V gives CDR1 MDHEN, CDR2 SYDVKM. This CDR3 reads CASSPTASAGYEQYF. The CDR3 nucleotides read TGTGCCAGCAGTCCGACGGCCAGTGCAGGTTACGAGCAGTACTTC.

The chain uses TRBV7-6 and TRBJ2-1; D is possibly TRBD2 (6 bases). The V gene's germline CDR1 is SGHVS and CDR2 FNYEAQ. Trimming took 3 bases from V and 4 from J, leaving 16 bases between them. The CDR3 is made up of 16 amino acids. CDR3 coding DNA: TGTGCCAGCAGCTTCGAGCGGGTTCTCCCTTACAATGAGCAGTTCTTC. It encodes CASSFERVLPYNEQFF.

J is TRBJ2-1 and V is TRBV1; whether TRBD2, the table's D call, matches the DNA was not checked. TRBV1 represents a pseudogene. CDR3 size: 16 residues. Written as DNA, the CDR3 is TGCACCAGCAGCCAAAATGGCGGATACCACTACAATGAGCAGTTCTTC. This translates into CTSSQNGGYHYNEQFF.

The rearrangement links TRBV7-9 to TRBJ2-7, with D unclear. CDR1 is SEHNR, CDR2 FQNEAQ, per germline (reference sequence). This CDR3 comprises 14 residues. Trimming left V 4 bases short and J 2 bases short, with 12 bases between. As DNA, the CDR3 is TGTGCCAGCAGCTCCCGCGGCTCCCCCTACGAGCAGTACTTC. Its translation: CASSSRGSPYEQYF.